This paragraph reports one T cell receptor (beta chain). Antigen unknown. This sample was included in a study of radiotherapy plus CTLA-4 blockade in lung cancer. Study-wide context: There were objective responses in 15% to 20% of patients, and around 31% had disease control.

General study results and limits: Expansion in blood of tumor-derived TCR clones was seen after radiotherapy plus ipilimumab.

Clones were sequenced by immunoSEQ multiplex PCR, and TCRdb holds only the in-frame ones, with some missing. The sample holds about 73,000 clones, around nine tenths seen once. The CDR3 totals 13 residues. The V and J ends lost 3 bases and 4 bases respectively, with 9 bases between them. Per the germline V gene, CDR1 is MNHEY and CDR2 is SMNVEV (reference sequence). The rearrangement joins TRBV27 to TRBJ1-1, with D unresolved. The sequence derives from a human donor with non-small cell lung cancer that progressed on radiotherapy plus ipilimumab. This sample comprised peripheral blood, obtained from a patient treated with radiotherapy plus ipilimumab. The CDR3 region is CASSFGESTEAFF. CDR3 coding DNA: TGTGCCAGCAGTTTCGGTGAGAGCACTGAAGCTTTCTTT.